This TCR beta chain stems from a study of blood T cells in healthy people across ages. With a J-beta primer mix and a sample-barcoded 5' primer, a second PCR ran about 6 to 11 cycles. TCRdb recomputed calls from the 5' RACE reads with MiXCR, one row per CDR3 protein. Of about 800,000 distinct CDR3 sequences listed, 20% to 25% are singletons. The sample holds a few counts of this clonotype. Trimming removed 7 bases from V and 2 bases from J; junction bases left unmatched: 3. This CDR3 comprises 13 residues. Germline V gene lookup returns CDR1 SNHLY and CDR2 FYNNEI. The same specimen was also included in a second study, on T cells of mothers and their children. Turning to that study: Whether pairs are related or unrelated, thymic selection shapes their TCR recombination output in much the same way.

Sequencing used blood. The J gene is TRBJ2-7, the V gene TRBV2; 9 bases match TRBD1. The sequence was obtained from a boy aged 5-17 years in good health. In DNA form, the CDR3 reads TGTGCCAGCAATGGACAGGGGACCTACGAGCAGTACTTC. Protein product: CASNGQGTYEQYF.